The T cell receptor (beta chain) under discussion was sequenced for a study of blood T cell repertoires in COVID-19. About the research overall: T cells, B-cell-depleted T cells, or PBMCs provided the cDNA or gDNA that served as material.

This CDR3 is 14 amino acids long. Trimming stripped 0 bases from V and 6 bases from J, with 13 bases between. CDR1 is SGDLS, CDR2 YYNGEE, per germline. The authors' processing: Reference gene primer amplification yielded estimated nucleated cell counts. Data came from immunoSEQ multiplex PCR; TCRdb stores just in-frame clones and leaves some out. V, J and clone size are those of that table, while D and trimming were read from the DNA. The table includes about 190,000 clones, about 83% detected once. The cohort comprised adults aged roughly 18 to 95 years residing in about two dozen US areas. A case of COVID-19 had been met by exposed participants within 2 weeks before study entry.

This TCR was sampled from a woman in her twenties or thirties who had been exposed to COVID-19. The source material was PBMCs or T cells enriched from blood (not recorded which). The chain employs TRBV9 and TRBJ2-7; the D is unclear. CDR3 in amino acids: CASSVAKVSGEQYF. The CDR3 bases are TGTGCCAGCAGCGTAGCAAAGGTTTCGGGCGAGCAGTACTTC.